The rows below give T cell receptor beta chains drawn from one sample of a study of blood T cells in healthy people across ages. Each CDR3 protein is one row after TCRdb ran MiXCR on the 5' RACE reads. The sample yields more than 700,000 distinct CDR3 sequences, about 46% seen once. Sequencing used blood. These receptors all stem from a man older than 75 in good health. The CDR3 runs from the conserved cysteine through the conserved F or W. The D gene is left open where the match is weak. Rows may omit the clone size; those that give it use once, few, many or a size class.

DNA | CDR3 | J | V | size | D
TGTGCCAGCAGCCATACCGGGACTAGCGGTTACAATGAGCAGTTCTTC | CASSHTGTSGYNEQFF | TRBJ2-1 | TRBV3-1 | NA | TRBD2
TGCAGTGCTAGAGTTCGCCGGGATACGCAGTATTTT | CSARVRRDTQYF | TRBJ2-3 | TRBV20-1 | NA | NA
TGTGCCACCAACCGGGACAGGGGTCAAGAGACCCAGTACTTC | CATNRDRGQETQYF | TRBJ2-5 | TRBV15 | NA | TRBD1
TGTGCCACCAGACTTACCGGGACTAACTACGAGCAGTACTTC | CATRLTGTNYEQYF | TRBJ2-7 | TRBV15 | NA | TRBD2
TGTGCCAGCAGAAGGGGGGAGAACATCGGGGAGCTGTTTTTT | CASRRGENIGELFF | TRBJ2-2 | TRBV11-1 | NA | NA
TGCGCCAGCAGCTCCCGACCCGGTACTTCCTACGAGCAGTACTTC | CASSSRPGTSYEQYF | TRBJ2-7 | TRBV5-1 | NA | NA
TGTGCCAGCAGTTCGGCCCGGGACAGGTTCGAGCAGTACTTC | CASSSARDRFEQYF | TRBJ2-7 | TRBV28 | NA | TRBD1
TGCAGTGCCCTTGCTAGCGGAACCACCGGGGAGCTGTTTTTT | CSALASGTTGELFF | TRBJ2-2 | TRBV20-1 | NA | TRBD2
TGCGCCAGCAGCCTATTCCAAGGGACTAGCGTTGGCAATGAGCAGTACTTC | CASSLFQGTSVGNEQYF | TRBJ2-5 | TRBV5-1 | NA | TRBD2
TGTGCCAGCAGTTACTCCTCCATAGGCAGCAATCAGCCCCAGCATTTT | CASSYSSIGSNQPQHF | TRBJ1-5 | TRBV6-2/TRBV6-3 | few | NA
TGTGCCAGCAGCCAAGCGGGCGGGGGGGCTGGCACAGATACGCAGTATTTT | CASSQAGGGAGTDTQYF | TRBJ2-3 | TRBV3-1 | NA | TRBD2
TGCGCCAGCAGCCGAGGGACAGGGGGAACCTACAATGAGCAGTTCTTC | CASSRGTGGTYNEQFF | TRBJ2-1 | TRBV5-1 | NA | TRBD1
TGTGCCAGCAGCCAAGCGGAACAAGAGACCCAGTACTTC | CASSQAEQETQYF | TRBJ2-5 | TRBV4-2 | NA | NA
TGTGCTAGCAGCTACGCGGAAGGCACAGATACGCAGTATTTT | CASSYAEGTDTQYF | TRBJ2-3 | TRBV7-7 | once | NA
TGTGCCAGCAGTTTACTAGCGGGAGCAGACAATGAGCAGTTCTTC | CASSLLAGADNEQFF | TRBJ2-1 | TRBV12-3/TRBV12-4 | NA | TRBD2
TGTGCCAGCAGCCAAGATGGGGTAGCGGTGGAGTGGAACGAGCAGTACTTC | CASSQDGVAVEWNEQYF | TRBJ2-7 | TRBV4-2 | many | NA
TGCAGTGCTAGAAGTCTCCGGTACCAAGAGACCCAGTACTTC | CSARSLRYQETQYF | TRBJ2-5 | TRBV20-1 | NA | NA
TGTGCCAGCAGCGGACTAGCGGGAAGGGGGGAGCTGTTTTTT | CASSGLAGRGELFF | TRBJ2-2 | TRBV12-3/TRBV12-4 | NA | TRBD2
TGTGCCAGCAGTGCCTGGGACAGGGGATACAATGAGCAGTTCTTC | CASSAWDRGYNEQFF | TRBJ2-1 | TRBV12-3/TRBV12-4 | NA | TRBD1
TGTGCCAGCACCTGGGACAGGGGCAATGAGCAGTTCTTC | CASTWDRGNEQFF | TRBJ2-1 | TRBV7-2 | NA | TRBD1
TGCAGTGCAGTCAGGGGATCTAATGAAAAACTGTTTTTT | CSAVRGSNEKLFF | TRBJ1-4 | TRBV20-1 | many | NA
TGCGCCAGCAGCCCTTCTAGACTAGCGGGAGTCGGGGATACGCAGTATTTT | CASSPSRLAGVGDTQYF | TRBJ2-3 | TRBV4-1 | once | TRBD2
TGTGCCAGCAGTGAAGCAGCAGGGGTCTATGGCTACACCTTC | CASSEAAGVYGYTF | TRBJ1-2 | TRBV2 | NA | NA
TGTGCCAGCAGGCGACCGGGACTCAATGAAAAACTGTTTTTT | CASRRPGLNEKLFF | TRBJ1-4 | TRBV27 | NA | NA
TGCAGTGCTAGAGGGGGACAGGCGCACCTAGTCAAAAACATTCAGTACTTC | CSARGGQAHLVKNIQYF | TRBJ2-4 | TRBV20-1 | NA | TRBD1
TGTGCCAGCAGGGTGACAGGGCAATCGTACAATGAGCAGTACTTC | CASRVTGQSYNEQYF | TRBJ2-7 | TRBV2 | NA | TRBD1
TGCAGCGTGGGGACTAGCGGGAGGAGGGAGACCCAGTACTTC | CSVGTSGRRETQYF | TRBJ2-5 | TRBV29-1 | many | TRBD2
TGTGCCAGCACAGAGCCGAACACCGGGGAGCTGTTTTTT | CASTEPNTGELFF | TRBJ2-2 | TRBV6-4 | NA | NA
TGTGCCAGCAGTTCTCCCGGACAGGGGGGCTATGGCTACACCTTC | CASSSPGQGGYGYTF | TRBJ1-2 | TRBV6-5 | many | TRBD1
TGTGCCAGCAGTTCGACCAGAGGGGAGACCCAGTACTTC | CASSSTRGETQYF | TRBJ2-5 | TRBV12-3/TRBV12-4 | NA | NA
TGTGCCAGCAGCCCCTTATCAGCGGGGGCCAACGTCCTGACTTTC | CASSPLSAGANVLTF | TRBJ2-6 | TRBV7-3 | NA | NA
TGTGCCAGCAGTGAAGAACAGGGGGGATTCGGGACCCAGTACTTC | CASSEEQGGFGTQYF | TRBJ2-5 | TRBV2 | few | TRBD1
TGCAGTGCCACCCCAGCAAGGGAGCAGTTCTTC | CSATPAREQFF | TRBJ2-1 | TRBV20-1 | NA | NA
TGTGCCAGCAGTCCGGTTTTAGGGGCGTGGGGCAAAAACATTCAGTACTTC | CASSPVLGAWGKNIQYF | TRBJ2-4 | TRBV6-1 | NA | NA
TGTGCCAGCACACAGGGCACCGGGGAGCTGTTTTTT | CASTQGTGELFF | TRBJ2-2 | TRBV25-1 | NA | NA
TGTGCCAGCAGCTTTAGTGGTAGCACAGATACGCATTATTTT | CASSFSGSTDTHYF | TRBJ2-3 | TRBV7-2 | NA | NA
TGTGCCAGCTCACCCCGACAAATTGAGCAGTTCTTC | CASSPRQIEQFF | TRBJ2-1 | TRBV18 | NA | NA
TGCAGTGCTACCGAACCTAGGCGGGGTCGCAATCAGCCCCAGCATTTT | CSATEPRRGRNQPQHF | TRBJ1-5 | TRBV20-1 | NA | NA
TGTAGTGCTAGAGGGCCCTTCGAGCAGTACTTC | CSARGPFEQYF | TRBJ2-7 | TRBV20-1 | few | NA
TGTGCCAGCAGTGAAGCCGAGGGTTTAGGGGAGACCCAGTACTTC | CASSEAEGLGETQYF | TRBJ2-5 | TRBV25-1 | many | NA
TGTGCCAGCAGTTTAGCGAGGACAGGGTCCAATCAGCCCCAGCATTTT | CASSLARTGSNQPQHF | TRBJ1-5 | TRBV12-3/TRBV12-4 | NA | TRBD1
TGCAGTGCCGACGGACCTAGCGGGGGGTGGGACGAGCAGTACTTC | CSADGPSGGWDEQYF | TRBJ2-7 | TRBV20-1 | few | TRBD2
TGTGCCAGCAGTTACGGCGACAGCGTCCCCTATGGCTACACCTTC | CASSYGDSVPYGYTF | TRBJ1-2 | TRBV6-6 | NA | NA
TGTGCCATCAGTGATAATTTGGATTATGGCTACACCTTC | CAISDNLDYGYTF | TRBJ1-2 | TRBV10-3 | NA | NA
TGTGCCAGCAGCTTAGTTACTGTCAATGAGCAGTACTTC | CASSLVTVNEQYF | TRBJ2-4 | TRBV11-2 | NA | NA
TGCGCCAGCGGCATTTCTGGGGGACAGGCCCCAGATACGCAGTATTTT | CASGISGGQAPDTQYF | TRBJ2-3 | TRBV5-1 | NA | TRBD1
TGCGCCAGCAGCGCGACGTTCGTAGCGGCTAGCACAGGTACGCAGTATTTT | CASSATFVAASTGTQYF | TRBJ2-3 | TRBV5-1 | once | NA